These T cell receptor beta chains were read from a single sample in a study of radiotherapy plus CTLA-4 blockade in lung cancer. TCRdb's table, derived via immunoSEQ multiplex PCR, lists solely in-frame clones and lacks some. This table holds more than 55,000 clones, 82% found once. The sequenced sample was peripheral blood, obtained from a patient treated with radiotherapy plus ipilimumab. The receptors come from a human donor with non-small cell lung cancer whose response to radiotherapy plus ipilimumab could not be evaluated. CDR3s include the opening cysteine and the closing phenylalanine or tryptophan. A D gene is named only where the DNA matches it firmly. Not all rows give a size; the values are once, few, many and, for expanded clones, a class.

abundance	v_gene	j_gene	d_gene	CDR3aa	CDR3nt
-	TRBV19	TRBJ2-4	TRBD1	CASSSTGLAKNIQYF	TGTGCCAGTAGTTCGACAGGGCTAGCCAAAAACATTCAGTACTTC
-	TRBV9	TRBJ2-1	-	CASSPSYNEQFF	TGTGCCAGCAGCCCTTCCTACAATGAGCAGTTCTTC
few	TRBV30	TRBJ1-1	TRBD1	CAWRSQGATTTTEAFF	TGTGCCTGGCGTTCACAGGGGGCAACTACGACGACTGAAGCTTTCTTT
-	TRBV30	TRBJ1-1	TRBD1	CAHDRGGTEAFF	TGTGCCCATGACAGGGGGGGCACTGAAGCTTTCTTT
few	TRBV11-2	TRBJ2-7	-	CASSPEYYGTYEQYF	TGTGCCAGCAGCCCGGAATACTACGGGACTTACGAGCAGTACTTC
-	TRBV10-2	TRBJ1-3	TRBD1	CASSPDLFRPTGGNGNTIYF	TGCGCCAGCAGTCCAGATCTATTCAGACCGACAGGGGGGAACGGAAACACCATATATTTT
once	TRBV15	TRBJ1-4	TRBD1	CATTPGGATNEKLFF	TGTGCCACTACTCCAGGGGGCGCAACTAATGAAAAACTGTTTTTT
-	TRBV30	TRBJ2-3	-	CAWTFPGGGRDTQYF	TGTGCCTGGACCTTTCCTGGAGGCGGGCGGGATACGCAGTATTTT
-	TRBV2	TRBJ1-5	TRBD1	CASSADRALNQPQHF	TGTGCCAGCAGTGCGGACAGGGCCCTCAATCAGCCCCAGCATTTT
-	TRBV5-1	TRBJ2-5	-	CASSGTGQETQYF	TGCGCCAGCAGCGGAACAGGTCAAGAGACCCAGTACTTC
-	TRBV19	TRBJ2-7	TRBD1	CASSTRGRGHYEQYF	TGTGCCAGTAGTACAAGGGGCAGGGGGCACTACGAGCAGTACTTC
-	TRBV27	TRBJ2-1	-	CASSFGGSSYNEQFF	TGTGCCAGCAGTTTTGGCGGCAGCTCCTACAATGAGCAGTTCTTC
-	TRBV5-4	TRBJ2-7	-	CASSSSSDSYEQYF	TGTGCCAGCAGCTCCTCTAGCGACTCCTACGAGCAGTACTTC
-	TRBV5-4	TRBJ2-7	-	CASSLVGNRFGSGGDEQYF	TGTGCCAGCAGCTTGGTCGGGAATAGGTTCGGGAGTGGGGGAGACGAGCAGTACTTC
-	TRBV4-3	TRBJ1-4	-	CASSPGAGRVATNEKLFF	TGCGCCAGCAGCCCAGGGGCAGGGAGAGTAGCAACTAATGAAAAACTGTTTTTT
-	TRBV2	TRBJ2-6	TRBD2	CASRGGGGANVLTF	TGTGCCAGCAGGGGCGGGGGAGGGGCCAACGTCCTGACTTTC
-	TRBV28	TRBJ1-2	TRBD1	CASSLLEGTVNYGYTF	TGTGCCAGCAGTTTATTAGAGGGGACAGTTAACTATGGCTACACCTTC
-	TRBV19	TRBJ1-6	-	CASSASGQVVIENSPLHF	TGTGCCAGTAGCGCATCGGGACAAGTCGTAATAGAGAATTCACCCCTCCACTTT
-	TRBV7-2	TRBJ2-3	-	CASSLREEGTDTQYF	TGTGCCAGCAGTCTGAGGGAGGAAGGTACAGATACGCAGTATTTT
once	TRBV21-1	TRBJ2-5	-	CASSTWTGGFQTQYF	TGTGCCAGCAGCACCTGGACAGGGGGCTTTCAGACCCAGTACTTC
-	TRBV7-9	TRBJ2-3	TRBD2	CASSALAGGLTDTQYF	TGTGCCAGCAGCGCCCTGGCGGGAGGCCTCACAGATACGCAGTATTTT
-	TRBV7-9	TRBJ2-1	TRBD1	CASSIRQGSYNEQFF	TGTGCCAGCAGCATACGACAGGGGTCCTACAATGAGCAGTTCTTC
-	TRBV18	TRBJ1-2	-	CASSPPYRYGYTF	TGTGCCAGCTCACCACCTTACAGATATGGCTACACCTTC
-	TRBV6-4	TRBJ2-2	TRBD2	CASSILAGERPGELFF	TGTGCCAGCAGCATCCTAGCGGGGGAAAGGCCCGGGGAGCTGTTTTTT
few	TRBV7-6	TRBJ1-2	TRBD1	CATGNPGQGLGYTF	TGTGCCACCGGGAACCCGGGACAGGGGCTTGGCTACACCTTC
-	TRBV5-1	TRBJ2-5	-	CASSHNRGGAGTQYF	TGCGCCAGCAGCCACAACAGGGGAGGAGCAGGGACCCAGTACTTC
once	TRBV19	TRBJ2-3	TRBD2	CASSPRGSGGTDTQYF	TGTGCCAGTAGCCCCCGGGGTAGCGGGGGAACAGATACGCAGTATTTT
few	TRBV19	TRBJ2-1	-	CASSIAREQFF	TGTGCCAGTAGTATAGCCAGGGAGCAGTTCTTC
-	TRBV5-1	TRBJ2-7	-	CASSPAGGYEQYF	TGTGCCAGCAGCCCCGCCGGGGGATACGAGCAGTACTTC
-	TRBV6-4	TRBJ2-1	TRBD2	CASSDDTSGSDEQFF	TGTGCCAGCAGTGACGACACTAGCGGGAGCGATGAGCAGTTCTTC
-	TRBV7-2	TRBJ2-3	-	CASSPSRQPTDTQYF	TGTGCCAGCAGCCCATCCCGACAGCCGACAGATACGCAGTATTTT
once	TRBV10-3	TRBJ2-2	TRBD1	CAISEIGGYMNTGELFF	TGTGCCATCAGTGAGATAGGGGGCTATATGAACACCGGGGAGCTGTTTTTT
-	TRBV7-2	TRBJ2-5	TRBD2	CASSPRAGAGETQYF	TGTGCCAGCAGCCCCAGAGCGGGGGCTGGGGAGACCCAGTACTTC
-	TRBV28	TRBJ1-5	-	CASSLLGGQGRQPQHF	TGTGCCAGCAGTCTCCTTGGGGGCCAGGGGCGGCAGCCCCAGCATTTT
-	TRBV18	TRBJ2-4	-	CASSPRMSGVAKNIQYF	TGTGCCAGCTCACCACGGATGTCCGGGGTAGCCAAAAACATTCAGTACTTC
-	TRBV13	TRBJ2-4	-	CASSLAGVAKNIQYF	TGTGCCAGCAGCTTAGCGGGGGTAGCCAAAAACATTCAGTACTTC
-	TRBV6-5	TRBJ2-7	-	CASTPQAGTYEQYF	TGTGCCAGCACCCCGCAAGCAGGGACCTACGAGCAGTACTTC
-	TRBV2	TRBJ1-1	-	CASRAYGGRGYQNTEAFF	TGTGCCAGCAGGGCTTACGGGGGGAGAGGGTACCAGAACACTGAAGCTTTCTTT
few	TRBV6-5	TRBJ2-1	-	CASSYLARDYNEQFF	TGTGCCAGCAGTTATCTAGCGAGAGATTACAATGAGCAGTTCTTC
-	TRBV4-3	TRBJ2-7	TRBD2	CASSQDIGLAGTAMYEQYF	TGCGCCAGCAGCCAAGATATCGGACTAGCGGGGACCGCGATGTACGAGCAGTACTTC
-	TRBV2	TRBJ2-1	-	CASSVGTYSYNEQFF	TGTGCCAGCAGTGTGGGCACCTACTCCTACAATGAGCAGTTCTTC
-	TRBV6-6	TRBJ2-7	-	CASSSLSYEQYF	TGTGCCAGCAGTTCACTCTCCTACGAGCAGTACTTC
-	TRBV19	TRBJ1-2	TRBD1	CASSIGDRGPNYTF	TGTGCCAGTAGTATAGGTGACAGGGGGCCGAACTACACCTTC
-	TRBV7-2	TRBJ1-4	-	CASSRSMGLNEKLFF	TGTGCCAGCAGCCGTAGCATGGGGCTAAATGAAAAACTGTTTTTT
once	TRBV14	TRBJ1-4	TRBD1	CASSLRTGGSEKLFF	TGTGCCAGCAGCCTCAGGACAGGCGGATCTGAAAAACTGTTTTTT
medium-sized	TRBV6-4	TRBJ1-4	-	CASSLKGGQPNEKLFF	TGTGCCAGCAGCCTGAAGGGCGGACAGCCTAATGAAAAACTGTTTTTT